The clone carrying this T cell receptor beta chain was picked up a small number of times. Its antigen remains unknown. The PCR was carried out with 60 Vbeta primers and 13 Jbeta primers. Data came from immunoSEQ multiplex PCR; TCRdb stores just in-frame clones and leaves some out. The table includes approximately 140,000 clones, more than 75% detected once. The data belong to a study of cytomegalovirus exposure and HLA in healthy donors. Findings and limits, study-wide: The CMV antigen specificity of a few CMV-associated chains was confirmed through in vitro analysis.

This CDR3 spans 15 amino acids. Germline assignment: CDR1 SGHTA and CDR2 FQGNSA. V trimming: 0 bases; J trimming: 3 bases; junction bases outside the gene matches: 4. This receptor was taken from a male donor in good health and CMV-seronegative. The chain recombines TRBV7-2 with TRBJ1-1; 7 nucleotides align to TRBD1. The material sequenced was PBMCs. The CDR3 sequence is CASSLAAGGHTEAFF. The CDR3 nucleotides are TGTGCCAGCAGCTTAGCTGCAGGGGGGCACACTGAAGCTTTCTTT.